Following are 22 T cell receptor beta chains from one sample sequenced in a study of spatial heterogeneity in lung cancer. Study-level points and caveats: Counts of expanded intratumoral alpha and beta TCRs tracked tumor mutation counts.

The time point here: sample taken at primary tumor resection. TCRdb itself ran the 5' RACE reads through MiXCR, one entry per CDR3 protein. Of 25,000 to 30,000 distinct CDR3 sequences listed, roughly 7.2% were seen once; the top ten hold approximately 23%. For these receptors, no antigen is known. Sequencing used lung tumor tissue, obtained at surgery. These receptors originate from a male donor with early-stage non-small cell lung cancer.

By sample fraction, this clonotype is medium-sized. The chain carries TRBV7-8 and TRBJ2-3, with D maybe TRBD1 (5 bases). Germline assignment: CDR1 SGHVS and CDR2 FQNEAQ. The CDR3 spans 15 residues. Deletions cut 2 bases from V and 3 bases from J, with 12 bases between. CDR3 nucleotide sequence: TGTGCCAGCAGCTTACGCAGGGATGGGACAGATACGCAGTATTTT. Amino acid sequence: CASSLRRDGTDTQYF. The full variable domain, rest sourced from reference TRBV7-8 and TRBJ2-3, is GAGVSQSPRYKVAKRGQDVALRCDPISGHVSLFWYQQALGQGPEFLTYFQNEAQLDKSGLPSDRFFAERPEGSVSTLKIQRTQQEDSAVYLCASSLRRDGTDTQYFGPGTRLTVL.

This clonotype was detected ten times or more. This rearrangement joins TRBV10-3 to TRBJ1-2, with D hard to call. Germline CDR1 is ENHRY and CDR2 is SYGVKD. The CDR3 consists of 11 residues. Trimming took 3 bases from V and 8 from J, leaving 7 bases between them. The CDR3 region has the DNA TGTGCCATCAGTGAAGTCGGGGGCTACACCTTC. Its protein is CAISEVGGYTF.

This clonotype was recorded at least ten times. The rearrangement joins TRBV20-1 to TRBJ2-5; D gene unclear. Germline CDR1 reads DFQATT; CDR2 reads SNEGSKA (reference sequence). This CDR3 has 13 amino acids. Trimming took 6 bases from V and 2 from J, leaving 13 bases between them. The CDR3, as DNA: TGCAGTGCCACGGGCCGTTTACAAGAGACCCAGTACTTC. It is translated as CSATGRLQETQYF.

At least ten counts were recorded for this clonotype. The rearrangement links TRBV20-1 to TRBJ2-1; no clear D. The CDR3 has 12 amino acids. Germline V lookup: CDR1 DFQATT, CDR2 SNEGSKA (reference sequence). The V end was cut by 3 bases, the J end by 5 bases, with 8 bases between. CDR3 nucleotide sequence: TGCAGTGCTAGGGGCGGCCACAATGAGCAGTTCTTC. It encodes CSARGGHNEQFF.

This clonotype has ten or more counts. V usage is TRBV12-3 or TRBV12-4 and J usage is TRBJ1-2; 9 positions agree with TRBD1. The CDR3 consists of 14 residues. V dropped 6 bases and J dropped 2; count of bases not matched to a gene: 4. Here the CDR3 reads CASSRQGGNYGYTF. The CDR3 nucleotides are TGTGCCAGCAGCCGACAGGGGGGGAACTATGGCTACACCTTC.

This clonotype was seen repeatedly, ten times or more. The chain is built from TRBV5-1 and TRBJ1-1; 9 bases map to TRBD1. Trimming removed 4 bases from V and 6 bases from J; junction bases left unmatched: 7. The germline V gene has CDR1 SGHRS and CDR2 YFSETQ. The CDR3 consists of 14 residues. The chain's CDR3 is CASSRDREGAEAFF. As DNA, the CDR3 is TGCGCCAGCAGCCGGGACAGGGAAGGGGCTGAAGCTTTCTTT. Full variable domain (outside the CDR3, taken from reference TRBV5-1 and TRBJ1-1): KAGVTQTPRYLIKTRGQQVTLSCSPISGHRSVSWYQQTPGQGLQFLFEYFSETQRNKGNFPGRFSGRQFSNSRSEMNVSTLELGDSALYLCASSRDREGAEAFFGQGTRLTVV.

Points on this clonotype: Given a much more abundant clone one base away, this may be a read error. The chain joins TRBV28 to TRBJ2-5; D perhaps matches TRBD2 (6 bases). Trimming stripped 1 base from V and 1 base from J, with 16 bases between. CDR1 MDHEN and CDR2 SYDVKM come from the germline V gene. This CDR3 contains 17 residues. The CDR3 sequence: CASSLLGQRRAQETQYF. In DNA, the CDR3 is TGTGCCAGCAGTTTATTGGGGCAGCGGAGGGCCCAAGAGACCCAGTACTTC.

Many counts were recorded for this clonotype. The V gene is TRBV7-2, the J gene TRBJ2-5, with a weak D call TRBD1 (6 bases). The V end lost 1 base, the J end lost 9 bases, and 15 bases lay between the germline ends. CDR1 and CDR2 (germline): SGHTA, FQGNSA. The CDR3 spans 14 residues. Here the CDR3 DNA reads TGTGCCAGCAGCTTAGAGTGGCAGGGGCCAGCCCAGTACTTC. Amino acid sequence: CASSLEWQGPAQYF. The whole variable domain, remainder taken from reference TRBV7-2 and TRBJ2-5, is GAGVSQSPSNKVTEKGKDVELRCDPISGHTALYWYRQSLGQGLEFLIYFQGNSAPDKSGLPSDRFSAERTGGSVSTLTIQRTQQEDSAVYLCASSLEWQGPAQYFGPGTRLLVL.

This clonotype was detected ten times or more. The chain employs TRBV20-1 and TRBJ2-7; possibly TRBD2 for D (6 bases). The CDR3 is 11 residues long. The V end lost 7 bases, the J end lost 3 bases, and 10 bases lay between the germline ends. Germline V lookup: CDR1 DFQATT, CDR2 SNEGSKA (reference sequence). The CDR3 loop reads CSGGVGYEQYF. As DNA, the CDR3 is TGCAGTGGGGGGGTAGGCTACGAGCAGTACTTC.

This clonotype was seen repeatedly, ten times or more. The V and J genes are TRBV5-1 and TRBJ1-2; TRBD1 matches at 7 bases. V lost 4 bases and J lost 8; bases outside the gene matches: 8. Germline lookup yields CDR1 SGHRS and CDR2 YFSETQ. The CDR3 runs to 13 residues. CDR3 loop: CASSTGQAVGYTF. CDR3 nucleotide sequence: TGCGCCAGCAGCACCGGACAGGCCGTCGGCTACACCTTC.

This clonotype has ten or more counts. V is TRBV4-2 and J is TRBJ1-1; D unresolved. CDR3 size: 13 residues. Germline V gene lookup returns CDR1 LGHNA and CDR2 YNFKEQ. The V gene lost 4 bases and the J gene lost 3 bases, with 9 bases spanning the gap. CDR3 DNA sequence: TGTGCCAGCAGCCCCGTTTGGGACACTGAAGCTTTCTTT. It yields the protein CASSPVWDTEAFF.

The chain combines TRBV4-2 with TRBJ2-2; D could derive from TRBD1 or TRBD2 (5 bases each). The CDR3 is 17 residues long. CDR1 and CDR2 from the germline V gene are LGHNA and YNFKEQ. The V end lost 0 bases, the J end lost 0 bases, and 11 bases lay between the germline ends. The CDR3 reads CASSQDLGDTNTGELFF. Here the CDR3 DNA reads TGTGCCAGCAGCCAAGATCTGGGGGATACGAACACCGGGGAGCTGTTTTTT.

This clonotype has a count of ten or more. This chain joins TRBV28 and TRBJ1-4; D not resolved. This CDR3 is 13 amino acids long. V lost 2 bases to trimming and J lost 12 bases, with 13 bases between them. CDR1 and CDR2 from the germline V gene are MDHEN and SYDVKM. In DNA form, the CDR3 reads TGTGCCAGCAGTTTAGAGGTTTGGGGAGAACTGTTTTTT. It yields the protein CASSLEVWGELFF.

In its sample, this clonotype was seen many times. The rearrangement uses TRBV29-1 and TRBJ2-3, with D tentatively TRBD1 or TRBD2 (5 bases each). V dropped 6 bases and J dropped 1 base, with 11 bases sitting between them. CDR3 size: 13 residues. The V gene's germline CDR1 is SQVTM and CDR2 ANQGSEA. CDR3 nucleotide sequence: TGCAGCGTGGGGAGAGGGGGCACAGATACGCAGTATTTT. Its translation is CSVGRGGTDTQYF.

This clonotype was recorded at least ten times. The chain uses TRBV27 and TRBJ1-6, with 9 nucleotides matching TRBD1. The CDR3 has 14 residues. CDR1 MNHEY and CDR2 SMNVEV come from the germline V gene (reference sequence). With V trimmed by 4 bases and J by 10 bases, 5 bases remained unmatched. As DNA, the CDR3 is TGTGCCAGCAGTTGGGACAGGGTAGGATCACCCCTCCACTTT. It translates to CASSWDRVGSPLHF.

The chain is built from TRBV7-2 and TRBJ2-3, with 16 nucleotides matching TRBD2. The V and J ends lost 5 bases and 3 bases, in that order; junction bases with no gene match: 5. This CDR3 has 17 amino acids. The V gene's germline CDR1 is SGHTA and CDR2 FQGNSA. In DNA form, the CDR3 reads TGTGCCAGCAGCACCGGGACTAGCGGGGGGGGTACAGATACGCAGTATTTT. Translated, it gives CASSTGTSGGGTDTQYF.

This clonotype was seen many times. In nucleotides, the CDR3 is TGTGCCAGCAGTTACGAGGGTGCGAACACTGAAGCTTTCTTT. Protein: CASSYEGANTEAFF. The chain uses TRBV6-6 and TRBJ1-1; D unclear. V was clipped by 2 bases and J by 1 base, with 8 bases between them. The CDR3 length is 14 residues. CDR1 is MNHNY, CDR2 SVGAGI, per germline (reference sequence).

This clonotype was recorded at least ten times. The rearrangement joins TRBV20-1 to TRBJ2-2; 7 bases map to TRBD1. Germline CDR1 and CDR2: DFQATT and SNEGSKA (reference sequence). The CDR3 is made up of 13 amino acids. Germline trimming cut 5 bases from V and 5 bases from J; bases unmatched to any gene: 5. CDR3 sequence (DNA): TGCAGTGCTTATACGACAGGGACCGGGGAGCTGTTTTTT. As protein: CSAYTTGTGELFF.

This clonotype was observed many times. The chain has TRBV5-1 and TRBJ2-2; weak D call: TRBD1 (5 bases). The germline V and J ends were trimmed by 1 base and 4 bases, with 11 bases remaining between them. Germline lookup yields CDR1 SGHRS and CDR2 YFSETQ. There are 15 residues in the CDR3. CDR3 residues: CASSLMTDLTGELFF. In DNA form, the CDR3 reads TGCGCCAGCAGCTTGATGACAGACCTCACCGGGGAGCTGTTTTTT.

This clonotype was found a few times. DNA for the CDR3: TGTGCCAGCAGCTTATCATTGGGGGACTCACCCCTCCACTTT. Protein: CASSLSLGDSPLHF. The chain uses TRBV7-2 and TRBJ1-6; D possibly corresponds to TRBD1 (5 bases). Germline CDR1 reads SGHTA; CDR2 reads FQGNSA. V shed 2 bases and J shed 10 bases, with 12 bases lying between them. The CDR3 covers 14 residues.

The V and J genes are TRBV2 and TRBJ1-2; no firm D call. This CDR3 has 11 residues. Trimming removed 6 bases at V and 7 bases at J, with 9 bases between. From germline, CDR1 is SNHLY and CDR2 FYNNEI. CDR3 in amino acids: CASRYSGGYTF. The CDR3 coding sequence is TGTGCCAGCAGGTATTCGGGTGGCTACACCTTC.

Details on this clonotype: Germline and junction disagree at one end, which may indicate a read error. The CDR3 DNA is TGTGCCAGCTCACCTATTGGGTTTCGGGGAGATACTGCAGCTTTCTTT. This sequence encodes CASSPIGFRGDTAAFF. This chain connects TRBV18 to TRBJ1-1; D unresolved. The germline V gene encodes CDR1 KGHSH and CDR2 LQKENI. This CDR3 contains 16 residues.